The T cell receptor (beta chain) described here comes from a study of early stage breast cancer tumors. This clone was counted only a few times. Using immunoSEQ multiplex PCR, the repertoire was profiled, and TCRdb retains in-frame clones only, with some absent. The sample consists of about 34,000 clones, roughly 81% of them appearing once. J was trimmed by 8 bases and V by 6 bases; bases with no gene match: 10. From germline, CDR1 is SGHAT and CDR2 FQNNGV. The CDR3 contains 16 residues. The TCR originated in a person younger than 45 with breast cancer. The chain has TRBV11-2 and TRBJ2-3; the match to TRBD2 covers 14 bases. The specimen was breast tumor tissue. For the CDR3, the DNA is TGTGCCAGCAGTGGCGGACTAGCGGGAGGTGGAGGTACGCAGTATTTT. It yields the protein CASSGGLAGGGGTQYF.